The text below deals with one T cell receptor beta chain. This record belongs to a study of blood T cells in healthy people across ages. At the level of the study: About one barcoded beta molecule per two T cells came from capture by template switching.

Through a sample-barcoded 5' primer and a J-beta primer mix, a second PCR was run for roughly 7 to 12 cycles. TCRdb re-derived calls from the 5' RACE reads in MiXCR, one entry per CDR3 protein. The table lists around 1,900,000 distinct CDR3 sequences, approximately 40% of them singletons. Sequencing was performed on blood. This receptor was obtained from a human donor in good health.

The CDR3 bases are TGCAGTGCTCTGGGACAGACGAGCTCCTACGAGCAGTACTTC. The encoded protein is CSALGQTSSYEQYF. The rearrangement uses TRBV20-1 and TRBJ2-7; 7 bases fit TRBD1. Trimming at V came to 5 bases and at J to 0 bases, leaving 7 bases not matched to a gene. The germline V gene encodes CDR1 DFQATT and CDR2 SNEGSKA (reference sequence). The CDR3 totals 14 residues.